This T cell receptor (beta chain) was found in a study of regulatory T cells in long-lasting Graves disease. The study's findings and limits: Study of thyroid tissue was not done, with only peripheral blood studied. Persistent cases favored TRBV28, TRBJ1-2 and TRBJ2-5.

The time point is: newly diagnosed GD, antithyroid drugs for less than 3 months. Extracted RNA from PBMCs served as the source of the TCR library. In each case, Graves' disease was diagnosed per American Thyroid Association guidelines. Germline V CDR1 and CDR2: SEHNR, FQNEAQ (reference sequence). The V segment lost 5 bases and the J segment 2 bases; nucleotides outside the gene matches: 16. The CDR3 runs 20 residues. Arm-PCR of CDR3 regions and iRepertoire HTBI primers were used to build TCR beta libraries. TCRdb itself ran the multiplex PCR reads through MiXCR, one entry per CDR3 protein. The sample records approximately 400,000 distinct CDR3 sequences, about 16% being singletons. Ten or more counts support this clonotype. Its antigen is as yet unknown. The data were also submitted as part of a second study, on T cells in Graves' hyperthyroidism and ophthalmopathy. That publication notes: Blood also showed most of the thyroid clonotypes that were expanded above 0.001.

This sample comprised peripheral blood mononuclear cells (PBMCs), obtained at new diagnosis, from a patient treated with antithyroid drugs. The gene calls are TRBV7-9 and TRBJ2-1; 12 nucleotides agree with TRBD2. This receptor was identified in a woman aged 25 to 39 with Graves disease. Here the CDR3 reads CASSPKGLAGGKGPYNEQFF. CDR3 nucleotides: TGTGCCAGCAGCCCGAAGGGCCTAGCGGGAGGGAAAGGCCCCTACAATGAGCAGTTCTTC. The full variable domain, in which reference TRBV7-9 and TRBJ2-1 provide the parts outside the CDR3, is DTGVSQNPRHKITKRGQNVTFRCDPISEHNRLYWYRQTLGQGPEFLTYFQNEAQLEKSRLLSDRFSAERPKGSFSTLEIQRTEQGDSAMYLCASSPKGLAGGKGPYNEQFFGPGTRLTVL.